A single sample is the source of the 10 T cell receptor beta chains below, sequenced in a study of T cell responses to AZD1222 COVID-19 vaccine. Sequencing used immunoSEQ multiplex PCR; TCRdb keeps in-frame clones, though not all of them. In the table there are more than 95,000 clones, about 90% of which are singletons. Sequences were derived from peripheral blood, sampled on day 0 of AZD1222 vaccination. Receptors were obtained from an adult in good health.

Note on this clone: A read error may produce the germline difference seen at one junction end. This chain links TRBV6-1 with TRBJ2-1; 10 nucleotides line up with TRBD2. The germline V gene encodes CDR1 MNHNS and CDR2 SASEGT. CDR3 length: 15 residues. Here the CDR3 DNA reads TGTGCCAGCCGTGACAGGGGCGGACTAGCGGATGAGCAGTTCTTC. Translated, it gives CASRDRGGLADEQFF.

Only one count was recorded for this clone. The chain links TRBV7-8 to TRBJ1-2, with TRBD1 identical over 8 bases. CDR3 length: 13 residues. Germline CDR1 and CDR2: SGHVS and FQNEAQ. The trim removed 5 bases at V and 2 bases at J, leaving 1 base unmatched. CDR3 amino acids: CASSRTGNYGYTF. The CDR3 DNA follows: TGTGCCAGCAGCCGGACAGGGAACTATGGCTACACCTTC.

This CDR3 reads CASKDRGDTEAFF. For the CDR3, the DNA is TGCGCCAGTAAAGACAGGGGGGACACTGAAGCTTTCTTT. The chain is built from TRBV5-1 and TRBJ1-1, with 9 nucleotides matching TRBD1. V shed 8 bases, J shed 3 bases, and the junction held 5 bases outside the gene matches. Per germline, CDR1 SGHRS and CDR2 YFSETQ. CDR3 size: 13 residues.

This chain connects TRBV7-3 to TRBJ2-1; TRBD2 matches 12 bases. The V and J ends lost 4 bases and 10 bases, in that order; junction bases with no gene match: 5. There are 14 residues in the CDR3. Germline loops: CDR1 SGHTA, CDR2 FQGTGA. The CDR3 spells CASSSTGTSGEQFF. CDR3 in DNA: TGTGCCAGCAGCTCAACCGGGACTAGCGGGGAGCAGTTCTTC.

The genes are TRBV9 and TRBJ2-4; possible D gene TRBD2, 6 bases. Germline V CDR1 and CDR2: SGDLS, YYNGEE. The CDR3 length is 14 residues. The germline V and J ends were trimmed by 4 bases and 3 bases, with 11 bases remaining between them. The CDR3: CASSPQGGKNIQYF. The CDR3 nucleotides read TGTGCCAGCAGCCCGCAGGGAGGCAAAAACATTCAGTACTTC.

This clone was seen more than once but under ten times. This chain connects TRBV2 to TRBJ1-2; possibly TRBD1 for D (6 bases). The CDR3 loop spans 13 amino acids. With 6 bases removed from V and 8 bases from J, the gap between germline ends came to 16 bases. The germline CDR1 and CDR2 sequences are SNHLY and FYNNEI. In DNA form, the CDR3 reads TGTGCCAGCAGCCTACAGGGTTATGAGGGCTACACCTTC. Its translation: CASSLQGYEGYTF.

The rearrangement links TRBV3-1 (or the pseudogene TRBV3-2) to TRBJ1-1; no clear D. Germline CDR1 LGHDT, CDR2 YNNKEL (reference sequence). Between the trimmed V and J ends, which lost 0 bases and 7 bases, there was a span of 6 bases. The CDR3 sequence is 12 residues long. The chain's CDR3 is CASSQEANEAFF. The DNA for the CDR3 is TGTGCCAGCAGCCAAGAGGCGAATGAAGCTTTCTTT.

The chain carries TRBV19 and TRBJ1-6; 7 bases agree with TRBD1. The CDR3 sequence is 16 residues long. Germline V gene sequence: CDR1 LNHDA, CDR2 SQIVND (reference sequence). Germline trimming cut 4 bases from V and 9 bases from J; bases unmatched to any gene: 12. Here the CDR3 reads CASSKRTGGFASPLHF. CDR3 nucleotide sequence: TGTGCCAGTAGTAAACGGACAGGAGGATTCGCTTCACCCCTCCACTTT.

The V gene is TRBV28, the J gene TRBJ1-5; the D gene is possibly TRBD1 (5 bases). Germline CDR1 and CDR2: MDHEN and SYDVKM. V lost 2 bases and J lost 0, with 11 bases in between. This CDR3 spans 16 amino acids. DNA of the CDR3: TGTGCCAGCAGTTTAATCAGGGTTAATAGCAATCAGCCCCAGCATTTT. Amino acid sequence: CASSLIRVNSNQPQHF.

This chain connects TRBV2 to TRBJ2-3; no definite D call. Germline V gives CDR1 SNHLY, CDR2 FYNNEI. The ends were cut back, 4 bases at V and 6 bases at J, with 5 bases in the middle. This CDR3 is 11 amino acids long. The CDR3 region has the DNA TGTGCCAGCAGTGGCTATGATACGCAGTATTTT. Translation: CASSGYDTQYF.